This TCR beta chain was retrieved from a study of early T cells in non-severe SARS-CoV-2 infection. In the study overall: Unsorted whole-blood RNA was sequenced in bulk, leaving chains unpaired. Study results and limitations: Matches to VDJdb favored anti-spike CD8 responses and missed private and CD4 specificities.

This clonotype was observed at least ten times. What it recognizes is unknown. The CDR3 covers 14 residues. Trimming took 5 bases from V and 0 from J, leaving 8 bases between them. Germline CDR1 is SGHVS and CDR2 is FQNEAQ. Individual cDNA molecules carried attached unique molecular identifiers. TCRdb fed the 5' RACE reads into MiXCR, producing one record per CDR3 protein. The profile shows approximately 60,000 distinct CDR3 sequences, 10% to 15% of them singletons. The rearrangement joins TRBV7-8 to TRBJ2-4; D remains ambiguous. The clonotype comes from an adult who was a healthcare worker with PCR-confirmed SARS-CoV-2 infection or an uninfected control (not recorded which). What was sequenced was whole blood. The CDR3 sequence: CASSPGLAKNIQYF. The CDR3 DNA sequence: TGTGCCAGCAGCCCGGGCTTAGCCAAAAACATTCAGTACTTC.